This is a list of T cell receptor beta chains from one sample in a study of beta chain features in type 1 diabetes. Sequencing was performed with immunoSEQ multiplex PCR; in TCRdb, only in-frame clones are kept and a portion is missing. The data hold under 250,000 clones, with around 14% observed a single time. Sample: naive CD4+ T cells from blood. The receptors originated from a woman between 40 and 50 years old in good health. The CDR3 runs from the conserved cysteine through the conserved F or W. The order of the fields is clone size, CDR3 length, V gene, D gene, J gene, CDR3 protein, CDR3 DNA. The D gene is left open where the match is weak. Size values are once, few and many counts, or a class for expanded clones, and some rows have none.

>few|16|TRBV28|TRBD1|TRBJ2-7
CASSLTPGTGDYEQYF
TGTGCCAGCAGTTTAACACCCGGGACAGGGGACTACGAGCAGTACTTC
>few|13|TRBV15|TRBD1|TRBJ2-4
CATRQDRANIQYF
TGTGCCACCAGGCAGGACAGGGCGAACATTCAGTACTTC
>few|10|TRBV29-1|-|TRBJ1-1
CSGTNPEAFF
TGCAGCGGGACTAACCCTGAAGCTTTCTTT
>-|12|TRBV2|-|TRBJ2-7
CASSPDFYEQYF
TGTGCCAGCAGCCCGGACTTTTACGAGCAGTACTTC
>-|14|TRBV2|TRBD1|TRBJ2-7
CASSRQGSRYEQYF
TGTGCCAGCAGTAGACAGGGCAGTCGCTACGAGCAGTACTTC
>-|15|TRBV19|-|TRBJ1-4
CASGEGRSANEKLFF
TGTGCCAGTGGAGAGGGGAGGTCCGCTAATGAAAAACTGTTTTTT
>-|14|TRBV29-1|TRBD1|TRBJ1-1
CSVARDRGGTKAFF
TGCAGCGTTGCAAGGGACAGGGGAGGGACTAAAGCTTTCTTT
>few|14|TRBV6-5|TRBD1|TRBJ1-5
CASSTQGARQPQHF
TGTGCCAGCAGTACGCAGGGGGCGCGTCAGCCCCAGCATTTT
>-|12|TRBV5-5|-|TRBJ1-1
CASSLGGSKAFF
TGTGCCAGCAGCTTGGGAGGGAGTAAGGCTTTCTTT
>few|14|TRBV19|-|TRBJ2-1
CASARTATYNEQFF
TGTGCCAGCGCGAGGACAGCCACCTACAATGAGCAGTTCTTC
>-|14|TRBV19|TRBD1|TRBJ1-1
CASNPDRGKTEAFF
TGTGCCAGTAACCCGGACAGGGGGAAGACTGAAGCTTTCTTT
>-|12|TRBV19|-|TRBJ1-2
CASSVTAYGYTF
TGTGCCAGTAGTGTGACAGCCTATGGCTACACCTTC
>few|14|TRBV6-1|TRBD1|TRBJ2-5
CASSGYRGQETQYF
TGTGCCAGCAGTGGGTACAGGGGTCAGGAGACCCAGTACTTC
>few|12|TRBV12-5|-|TRBJ2-7
CASGLLYIEQYF
TGTGCTAGTGGTTTGCTCTATATTGAGCAGTACTTC
>few|15|TRBV5-1|TRBD1|TRBJ1-2
CASSTDRGGSEGYTF
TGCGCCAGCAGCACCGACAGGGGAGGTTCGGAGGGCTACACCTTC
>few|16|TRBV7-9|-|TRBJ1-3
CASSLDQPGHRNTIYF
TGTGCCAGCAGCTTAGATCAGCCGGGACATAGAAACACCATATATTTT
>few|14|TRBV25-1|TRBD1|TRBJ2-3
CASSEFKQGDTQYF
TGTGCCAGCAGTGAATTCAAACAGGGGGATACGCAGTATTTT
>few|13|TRBV6-1|-|TRBJ1-1
CASSEVTAREAFF
TGTGCCAGCAGTGAAGTGACAGCCCGTGAAGCTTTCTTT
>few|13|TRBV6-5|TRBD1|TRBJ1-5
CASSQDRGQPQHF
TGTGCCAGCAGTCAAGACAGGGGACAGCCCCAGCATTTT
>-|15|TRBV18|-|TRBJ2-4
CASSKGGGGLNIQYF
TGTGCCAGCTCGAAAGGAGGGGGGGGTCTGAACATTCAGTACTTC
>-|11|TRBV21-1|-|TRBJ2-5
CAIPGGETQYF
TGTGCCATTCCAGGGGGAGAGACCCAGTACTTC
>-|13|TRBV10-3|TRBD1|TRBJ2-5
CAIMGQHQETQYF
TGTGCCATCATGGGACAGCACCAAGAGACCCAGTACTTC
>-|16|TRBV7-8|TRBD1|TRBJ1-2
CASSPSPTGVFSGYTF
TGTGCCAGCAGCCCCTCTCCCACAGGGGTTTTCTCTGGCTACACCTTC
>-|17|TRBV7-2|-|TRBJ2-7
CASSLRWVQALGYEQYF
TGTGCCAGCAGCCTTAGATGGGTGCAGGCCCTCGGCTACGAGCAGTACTTC